This T cell receptor (beta chain) originates from a study of blood T cell repertoires in COVID-19 (dated by TCRdb to 2020 to 2021). As for the study more broadly: The collaborator samples originated in the United States, Italy and Spain and spanned the acute and convalescent phases of COVID-19. Where available, HLA class I and class II types were obtained from metadata supplied by the sample provider rather than from assay-based typing. The repertoires were made available in a free public database intended to serve as a resource for research on the immune response to SARS-CoV-2. The dataset comprised deeply sampled blood TCRbeta repertoires from subjects exposed to, actively infected with, or recovered from COVID-19. Samples came from the ongoing ImmuneRACE study (first 160 participants) plus 1,254 subjects from 6 global collaborators. The prospective study material was composed of cDNA or gDNA derived from T cells, B-cell-depleted T cells, or PBMCs. Sample metadata almost always included a de-identified subject ID, COVID-19 status, age in years and sex. The full study reports these points: Clinical and demographic metadata were provided uncurated, with the amount varying by source and participant.

The V and J ends are trimmed by 6 bases and 0 bases, leaving 11 bases between them. The CDR1 and CDR2 encoded by the germline V gene are MNHEY and SVGAGI. Counted from cysteine to phenylalanine, this CDR3 has 14 amino acids. Only CDR3 DNA remains: 42 bases, in frame from the first base. TCRbeta CDR3 regions were amplified from genomic DNA by means of the immunoSEQ Assay, a bias-controlled multiplex PCR. The paper's processing steps were these. The number of nucleated cells in each sample was estimated by amplification of reference gene primers within the assay. Sequence reads were collapsed and filtered to measure the absolute abundance of every unique TCRbeta CDR3 rearrangement. For each sample, productive Simpson clonality was calculated by taking the square root of Simpson's diversity index across productive rearrangements. TCRdb stores this immuneACCESS table with in-frame sequences only. Part of the clones is absent; in the studies checked, under half of the shortfall reflects unresolved V genes, and no reason is known for the rest. V, J and clone size reflect that table, while D and trimming were determined from the DNA. This sample lists 150,000 to 200,000 clones; 77% were detected once. Of the sample, approximately 2.6% is held by the ten largest clones.

Collaborating institutions collected whole blood in K2EDTA tubes following their own protocols. For TCRbeta analysis, collaborators shipped samples in one of three forms: frozen whole blood, isolated PBMCs, or DNA extracted from either of those sample types. This clone has more than one count but fewer than ten. Its antigen is unknown. Per-base quality was not reported, and no clone a single base away is much larger than it. The sequence is built from TRBV6-5 and TRBJ1-1, with TRBD1 perhaps the D gene, on 6 matching bases. Sequencing was carried out using peripheral blood. This clonotype was sampled from a man between 65 and 79 years old with acute or convalescent COVID-19. CDR3 protein: CASRSGEMNTEAFF. The DNA sequence reads TGTGCCAGCAGGTCAGGGGAGATGAACACTGAAGCTTTCTTT.